One TCR beta chain is described in this entry. Its antigen remains unidentified. V shed 0 bases, J shed 5 bases, and the junction held 3 bases outside the gene matches. The CDR3 totals 14 residues. The V gene's germline CDR1 is SGHRS and CDR2 YFSETQ. The whole isolated RNA underwent reverse transcription, so sequencing captured expressed TCRB transcripts. Sequencing used immunoSEQ multiplex PCR; TCRdb keeps in-frame clones, though not all of them. The repertoire holds 600,000 to 700,000 clones, with roughly 13% as singletons. This sample stems from a study of beta chain features in type 1 diabetes. One heparinised draw of blood, averaging about 110 mL, came from each donor. Study results and limitations: TCRB CDR3 length was moderately but significantly reduced in all four CD4+ subsets of Type 1 diabetes patients.

The chain joins TRBV5-1 to TRBJ2-5, with TRBD1 matching 8 bases. This clonotype was sampled from a man between 18 and 29 years old with type 1 diabetes. The sequenced material came from naive CD4+ T cells from blood. CDR3: CASSLDRQGETQYF. DNA of the CDR3: TGCGCCAGCAGCTTGGATCGACAGGGGGAGACCCAGTACTTC.